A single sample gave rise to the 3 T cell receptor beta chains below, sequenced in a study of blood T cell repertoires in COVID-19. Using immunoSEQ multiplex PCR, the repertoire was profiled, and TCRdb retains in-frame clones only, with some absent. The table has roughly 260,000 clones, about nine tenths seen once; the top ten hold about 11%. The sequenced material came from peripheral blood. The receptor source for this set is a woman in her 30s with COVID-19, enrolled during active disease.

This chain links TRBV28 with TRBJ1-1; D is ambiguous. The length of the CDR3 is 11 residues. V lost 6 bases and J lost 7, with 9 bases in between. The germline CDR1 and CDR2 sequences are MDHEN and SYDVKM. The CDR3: CASSSPYEAFF. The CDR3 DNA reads TGTGCCAGCAGCTCCCCCTATGAAGCTTTCTTT.

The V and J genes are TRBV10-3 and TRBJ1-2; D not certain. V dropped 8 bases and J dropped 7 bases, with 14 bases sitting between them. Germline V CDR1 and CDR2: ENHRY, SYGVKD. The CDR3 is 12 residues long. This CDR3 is CAIGTGQGGYTF. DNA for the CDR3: TGTGCCATCGGTACGGGTCAAGGTGGCTACACCTTC.

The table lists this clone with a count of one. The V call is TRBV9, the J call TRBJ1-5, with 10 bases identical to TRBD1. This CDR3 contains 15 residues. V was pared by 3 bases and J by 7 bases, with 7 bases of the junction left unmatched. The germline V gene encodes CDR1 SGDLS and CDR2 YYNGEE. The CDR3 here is CASSAGTGAGQPQHF. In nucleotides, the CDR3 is TGTGCCAGCAGCGCAGGGACAGGGGCGGGACAGCCCCAGCATTTT.